This T cell receptor (beta chain) was documented in a study of T cell responses to AZD1222 COVID-19 vaccine. Findings and caveats of the study: It was only a handful of AZD1222 recipients who were seropositive at baseline.

Assay: immunoSEQ multiplex PCR; the TCRdb copy retains only in-frame clones and omits some. Among about 66,000 clones listed, around nine tenths were seen once. This clone was seen a few times. Its antigen is not known. The V and J ends lost 4 bases and 8 bases respectively, with 14 bases between them. Germline V lookup: CDR1 LGHDT, CDR2 YNNKEL (reference sequence). CDR3 length equals 13 residues. The sample in question was peripheral blood, obtained 28 days after the second dose of the MenACWY control vaccine. The chain joins TRBV3-1 (or the pseudogene TRBV3-2) to TRBJ1-2; D ambiguous. This TCR came from an adult who received the MenACWY meningococcal vaccine as a control. The CDR3 sequence is CASSRATERGYTF. CDR3 bases: TGTGCCAGCAGCCGCGCCACAGAGCGCGGCTACACCTTC.